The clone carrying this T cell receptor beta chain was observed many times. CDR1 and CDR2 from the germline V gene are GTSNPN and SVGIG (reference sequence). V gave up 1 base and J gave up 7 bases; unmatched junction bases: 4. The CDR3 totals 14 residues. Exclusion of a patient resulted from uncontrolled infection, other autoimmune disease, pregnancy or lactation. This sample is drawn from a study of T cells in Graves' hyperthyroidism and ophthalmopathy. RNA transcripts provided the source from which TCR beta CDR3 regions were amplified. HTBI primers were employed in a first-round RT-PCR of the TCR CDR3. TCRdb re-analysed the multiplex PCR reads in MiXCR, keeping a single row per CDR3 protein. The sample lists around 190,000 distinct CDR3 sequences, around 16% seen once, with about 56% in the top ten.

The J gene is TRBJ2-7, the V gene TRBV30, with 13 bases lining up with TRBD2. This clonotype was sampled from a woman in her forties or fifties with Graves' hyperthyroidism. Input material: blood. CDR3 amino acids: CAWSGGLAGSEQYF. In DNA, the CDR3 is TGTGCCTGGAGTGGGGGACTAGCGGGATCGGAGCAGTACTTC. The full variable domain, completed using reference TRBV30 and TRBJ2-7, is SQTIHQWPATLVQPVGSPLSLECTVEGTSNPNLYWYRQAAGRGLQLLFYSVGIGQISSEVPQNLSASRPQDRQFILSSKKLLLSDSGFYLCAWSGGLAGSEQYFGPGTRLTVT.